This TCR beta chain came from a study of blood T cell repertoires in COVID-19. Here immunoSEQ multiplex PCR was the method, and the copy in TCRdb shows in-frame clones only, minus some. The sample lists around 300,000 clones, 80% to 90% occurring once. V dropped 4 bases and J dropped 2; count of bases not matched to a gene: 3. This CDR3 comprises 14 residues. In germline, CDR1 is SGHRS, CDR2 YFSETQ. V gene TRBV5-1 combines with J gene TRBJ1-3; TRBD1 agrees at 7 bases. Source material: PBMCs or T cells enriched from blood (not recorded which). The sequence derives from a woman under 30 who had recovered from COVID-19. DNA for the CDR3: TGCGCCAGCAGCACCGGGACAGCTGGAAACACCATATATTTT. It encodes CASSTGTAGNTIYF.